This TCR beta chain derives from a study of neurological immune-mediated disorders. This clonotype was recorded at least ten times. With 10-nucleotide random UMIs included, cDNA was synthesized by 5'RACE. TCRdb fed the 5' RACE reads into MiXCR, producing one record per CDR3 protein. The data contain about 48,000 distinct CDR3 sequences, 10% of them singletons. Trimming took 1 base from V and 5 from J, leaving 17 bases between them. This CDR3 spans 16 amino acids. CDR1 and CDR2 (germline): SGHTA, FQGNSA. Material: PBMCs. The sequence came from a woman aged 40 to 50 with HTLV-1-associated myelopathy (HAM/TSP). This sequence joins TRBV7-2 and TRBJ1-2; possibly TRBD1 for D (6 bases). The CDR3 loop is CASSLGGVGARYGYTF. The CDR3 DNA reads as TGTGCCAGCAGCTTAGGGGGCGTGGGGGCGCGGTATGGCTACACCTTC.